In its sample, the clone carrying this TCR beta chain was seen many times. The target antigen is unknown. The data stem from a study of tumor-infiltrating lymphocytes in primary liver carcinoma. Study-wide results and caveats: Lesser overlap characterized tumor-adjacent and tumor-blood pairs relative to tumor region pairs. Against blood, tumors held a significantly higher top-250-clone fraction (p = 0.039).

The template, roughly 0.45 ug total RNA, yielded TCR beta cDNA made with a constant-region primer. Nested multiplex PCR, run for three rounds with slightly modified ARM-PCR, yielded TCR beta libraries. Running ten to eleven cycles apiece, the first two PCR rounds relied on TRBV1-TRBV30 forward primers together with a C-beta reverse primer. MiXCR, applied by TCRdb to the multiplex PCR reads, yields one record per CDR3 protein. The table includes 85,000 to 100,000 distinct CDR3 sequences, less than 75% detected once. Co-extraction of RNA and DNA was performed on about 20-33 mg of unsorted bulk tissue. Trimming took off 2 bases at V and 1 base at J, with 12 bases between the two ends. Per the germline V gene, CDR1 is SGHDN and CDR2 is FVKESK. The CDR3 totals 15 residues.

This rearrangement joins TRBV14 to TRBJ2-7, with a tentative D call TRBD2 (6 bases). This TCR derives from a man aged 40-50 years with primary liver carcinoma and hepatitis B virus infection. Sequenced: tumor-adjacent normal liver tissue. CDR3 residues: CASSQPGLLSYEQYF. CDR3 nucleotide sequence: TGTGCCAGCAGCCAACCGGGACTTCTATCCTACGAGCAGTACTTC.